This note documents a single T cell receptor (beta chain) sequence. It has no known antigen specificity. No base quality values were provided; no much bigger clone lies one nucleotide off. The sample is drawn from a study of cytomegalovirus exposure and HLA in healthy donors (dated by TCRdb to the late 2010s). Background on the whole study: According to a later analysis, the approximately 120 validation repertoires were produced on the same platform as the 700 or so repertoires of the first cohort. The study aimed to test whether signatures of past pathogen exposure could be identified by cataloging public T cell receptors. Along with the approximately 670-subject first cohort, a separate validation cohort of 120 different subjects was used. High-throughput TCR immunosequencing, statistical association of individual TCRs with disease status, and machine learning were combined to predict cytomegalovirus infection status.

The germline V gene encodes CDR1 SGDLS and CDR2 YYNGEE. From its cysteine to its phenylalanine, the CDR3 spans 14 amino acids. Only the CDR3 portion is preserved as DNA: 42 bases, with reading frame beginning at the first base. V is pared back by 0 bases and J by 6 bases, with 9 bases lying between the germline termini. The donors belonged to the validation cohort of around 120 subjects, which was separate from the 666-subject first cohort. The library was obtained by the immunoSEQ multiplex PCR assay. As for how the authors treated the data: A statistical classification framework was built for diagnosing cytomegalovirus status from the catalog of TCR beta chain sequences. Imported from immuneACCESS, the table was reduced by TCRdb to in-frame sequences with V and J called. These copies leave out some clones; in studies compared against another copy, an unresolved V gene accounts for under half, and the cause of the remainder is not known. That table supplies the V and J calls and clone size; D and trimming were determined from the DNA. The sample table shows about 170,000 clones, and approximately 86% are seen once. The ten largest clones take up 2% to 2.5% of the sample.

On the study overall, not on this receptor specifically: While some public TCRs were present in many individuals, most TCR sequences turned up only very rarely across donors. Subsequent analysis determined that TCRs grouped into clusters in the first cohort also showed a tendency toward co-occurrence across the 120 or so validation repertoires, and roughly 95% of cluster scores exceeded 0. According to the authors, the approach could potentially be generalized to other disease states and immunological phenotypes. In both the original and validation cohorts, the classifier was reported to diagnose cytomegalovirus status with high specificity and sensitivity. In the study, some 180 TCR beta chains were listed as associated with cytomegalovirus. All 120 or so repertoires were used to score co-occurrence in the validation cohort in a later analysis, because that analysis had no HLA typing for the cohort. In vitro tests confirmed that a few of the cytomegalovirus-associated TCR beta chains recognize cytomegalovirus antigens.

Recombination linked TRBV9 to TRBJ2-2; possibly the D gene is TRBD1, per 5 matching bases. The source is a woman aged 18-30 years in good health and CMV-seronegative. The source material was PBMCs. CDR3 reads: CASSVEGFPGELFF. The DNA reads TGTGCCAGCAGCGTAGAGGGGTTCCCCGGGGAGCTGTTTTTT.